This T cell receptor (beta chain) was identified in a study of CD8+ T cells in alopecia areata. At the level of the study: Tofacitinib exposure lasted 6 to 18 months, followed by 6 months off drug.

General study results and limits: Sequencing of scalp samples also includes resident alphabeta T cells from normal skin.

A word on this clone: Its antigen remains unknown.

Alopecia areata patients had lesional scalp punch biopsies and peripheral blood taken from them. Extracted from the samples, RNA was reverse transcribed into cDNA to serve as the sequencing template. The protocol was immunoSEQ multiplex PCR, while the TCRdb copy is restricted to in-frame clones and leaves out a portion. Altogether 140,000 to 150,000 clones are present, about 90% being singletons, with the ten largest covering over 13%. The CDR3 is 15 amino acids. J lost 4 bases, V lost 3 bases, and 8 bases had no gene match. Germline lookup yields CDR1 SGHNT and CDR2 YYREEE (reference sequence). The rearrangement uses TRBV5-4 and TRBJ2-7; 9 nucleotides align to TRBD1. This material consisted of CD8+ T cells sorted from blood, taken at week 0. This clonotype originated in a human donor with alopecia areata. The CDR3 DNA sequence: TGTGCCAGCAGCTCACCGGGACAGGGAACGTACGAGCAGTACTTC. Its translation is CASSSPGQGTYEQYF. The full variable domain, in which reference TRBV5-4 and TRBJ2-7 provide the parts outside the CDR3, is ETGVTQSPTHLIKTRGQQVTLRCSSQSGHNTVSWYQQALGQGPQFIFQYYREEENGRGNFPPRFSGLQFPNYSSELNVNALELDDSALYLCASSSPGQGTYEQYFGPGTRLTVT.